Listed here is a single T cell receptor (beta chain). Its antigen is unidentified. The data belong to a study of CD8 T cells in Susac syndrome. Study-wide results and caveats: As the study acknowledged, the number of individuals in its TCR sequencing and HLA analysis was relatively small.

About 0.45 to 1 ug RNA was reverse transcribed with random hexamers. An immunoSEQ multiplex PCR generated amplified TCR beta CDR3 products spanning 54 Vbeta and 13 Jbeta. TCRdb re-derived calls from the immunoSEQ multiplex PCR reads in MiXCR, one entry per CDR3 protein. The repertoire consists of 150,000 to 200,000 distinct CDR3 sequences, with over 75% occurring once and the leading ten covering 0.075% to 0.095%. This CDR3 is built from 13 residues. The germline CDR1 and CDR2 sequences are SGHDT and YYEEEE. V dropped 0 bases and J dropped 6 bases, with 9 bases sitting between them. Sequencing targeted TCR beta in blood CD8+ and CD4+ T cells.

The chain carries TRBV5-6 and TRBJ1-1; D is unclear. The specimen sequenced was CD4+ T cells from PBMCs. This receptor was obtained from a human donor with Susac syndrome. The CDR3 loop is CASSLVRSAEAFF. CDR3 bases: TGTGCCAGCAGCTTGGTGAGGTCGGCTGAAGCTTTCTTT. The entire variable domain, with the rest obtained from reference TRBV5-6 and TRBJ1-1, is as follows: DAGVTQSPTHLIKTRGQQVTLRCSPKSGHDTVSWYQQALGQGPQFIFQYYEEEERQRGNFPDRFSGHQFPNYSSELNVNALLLGDSALYLCASSLVRSAEAFFGQGTRLTVV.